These 6 T cell receptor beta chains were all obtained from the same sample, sequenced in a study of Tregs in tolerant kidney transplant recipients. Only in-frame clones appear in the TCRdb table, and some are missing; sequencing was by immunoSEQ multiplex PCR. Among tens of thousands of clones, around 90% were seen once, and the ten largest hold 0.39%. The material was CD4+ T cells from blood, obtained before the transplant. These receptors came from a human donor who received a combined kidney and bone marrow transplant.

J is TRBJ2-7 and V is TRBV6-5; 8 bases agree with TRBD1. CDR1 MNHEY and CDR2 SVGAGI come from the germline V gene. CDR3 size: 14 residues. V was pared by 6 bases and J by 7 bases, with 11 bases of the junction left unmatched. DNA of the CDR3: TGTGCCAGCAGCCGGGGGCAGGGGGCTCGGGAGCAGTACTTC. Residues: CASSRGQGAREQYF.

This clone was recorded only once. The chain is built from TRBV6-1 and TRBJ2-1; TRBD1 agrees at 7 bases. This CDR3 has 15 amino acids. V shed 4 bases and J 6 bases; nucleotides not matched to a gene: 9. The V gene's germline CDR1 is MNHNS and CDR2 SASEGT. CDR3 bases: TGTGCCAGCAGTGTTTACAGGGGTTCGGGCAATGAGCAGTTCTTC. It encodes CASSVYRGSGNEQFF.

The rearrangement uses TRBV28 and TRBJ2-7; TRBD2 agrees at 8 bases. CDR3 length: 16 amino acids. Germline CDR1 MDHEN, CDR2 SYDVKM. J was trimmed by 3 bases and V by 2 bases; bases with no gene match: 9. CDR3 nucleotides: TGTGCCAGCAGTTTAAGCAGCGGGGGCATTGACTACGAGCAGTACTTC. It codes for CASSLSSGGIDYEQYF.

The CDR3 protein is CASSLPGGNGNTIYF. The CDR3, as DNA: TGCGCCAGCAGCTTGCCAGGGGGCAATGGAAACACCATATATTTT. The chain links TRBV5-1 to TRBJ1-3; 8 bases are shared with TRBD1. V lost 1 base, J lost 3 bases, and 3 bases stayed unmatched. The V gene's germline CDR1 is SGHRS and CDR2 YFSETQ. This CDR3 is 15 amino acids long. Looking up the rest from reference TRBV5-1 and TRBJ1-3 gives the full variable domain: KAGVTQTPRYLIKTRGQQVTLSCSPISGHRSVSWYQQTPGQGLQFLFEYFSETQRNKGNFPGRFSGRQFSNSRSEMNVSTLELGDSALYLCASSLPGGNGNTIYFGEGSWLTVV.

This chain joins TRBV20-1 and TRBJ2-1; 7 nucleotides line up with TRBD2. V dropped 5 bases and J dropped 12; count of bases not matched to a gene: 7. The length of the CDR3 is 11 residues. Germline V gene data show CDR1 as DFQATT and CDR2 as SNEGSKA (reference sequence). The CDR3 loop reads CSAGKTGGQFF. CDR3 coding DNA: TGCAGTGCTGGAAAGACGGGGGGGCAGTTCTTC.

V usage is TRBV18 and J usage is TRBJ2-7; 7 bases agree with TRBD2. V gave up 5 bases and J gave up 3 bases; unmatched junction bases: 10. The CDR3 is 15 residues long. Germline assignment: CDR1 KGHSH and CDR2 LQKENI. The CDR3 reads CASSTALGGDYEQYF. The CDR3 bases are TGTGCCAGCTCAACAGCGTTGGGGGGGGACTACGAGCAGTACTTC.